The sequence of this T cell receptor beta chain was determined in a study of shared clonotypes between healthy human individuals. The germline V gene encodes CDR1 SGHTA and CDR2 FQGNSA. This CDR3 comprises 16 residues. Trimming left V 0 bases short and J 0 bases short, with 9 bases between. To note about this clone: This CDR3 is also generated by other DNA sequences in the sample.

Over several immunoSEQ plates, each subset's genomic DNA was distributed in even portions. Produced via immunoSEQ multiplex PCR; TCRdb's table is partial and in-frame only. The data contain about 2.3 million clones, about nine tenths of them singletons. J is TRBJ2-1 and V is TRBV7-2; D perhaps matches TRBD1 (5 bases). Sequencing was carried out using naive CD4+ T cells from PBMCs. Subset denoted: CD45RA+ positively selected. This receptor was taken from a man younger than 30 in good health. Some clones in this sample may be carry-over from other donors' samples. The CDR3 region is CASSLAGRSSYNEQFF. CDR3 nucleotide sequence: TGTGCCAGCAGCTTAGCGGGGCGAAGCTCCTACAATGAGCAGTTCTTC.